Sequencing of this TCR beta chain was carried out in a study of T cells after somatic rescue of genetic block. Some clones are missing from TCRdb's copy, which holds only in-frame ones; the method was immunoSEQ multiplex PCR. The sample includes 60,000 to 90,000 clones, approximately 91% seen only once; the top ten take approximately 3%. Germline CDR1 reads MNHEY; CDR2 reads SMNVEV (reference sequence). The CDR3 totals 14 residues. V was cut by 7 bases and J by 1 base, with 13 bases left in between. The rearrangement uses TRBV27 and TRBJ1-1; D is ambiguous. The receptor's source is a man in his thirties or forties. The sequenced material came from peripheral blood mononuclear cells (PBMCs). CDR3 protein: CASTPTRSNTEAFF. CDR3 nucleotide sequence: TGTGCCAGCACGCCTACTAGGTCGAACACTGAAGCTTTCTTT.